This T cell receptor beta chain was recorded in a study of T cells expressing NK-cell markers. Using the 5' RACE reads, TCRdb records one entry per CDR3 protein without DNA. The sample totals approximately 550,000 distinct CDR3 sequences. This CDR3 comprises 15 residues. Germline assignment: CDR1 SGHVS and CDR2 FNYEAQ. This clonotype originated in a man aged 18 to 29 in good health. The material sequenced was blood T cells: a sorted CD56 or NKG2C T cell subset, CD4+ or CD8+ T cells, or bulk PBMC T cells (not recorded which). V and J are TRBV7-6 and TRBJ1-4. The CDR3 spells CASSLTGAPNEKLFF.